A single TCR beta chain is shown here with its context. What it binds is unknown. This record belongs to a study of graft-versus-host responses after intestinal transplantation. For the study at large: Grafts were multivisceral, liver-intestinal, or isolated intestinal. The study gave all recipients anti-thymocyte globulin induction, then tacrolimus and steroids for three to four years. Whole-study results and caveats: Across patients carrying graft-donor T cell macrochimerism, allografts held high graft-versus-host to host-versus-graft clonal ratios. Among recipient marrow samples, GvH clones were found; some appeared first in ileum or blood.

Per germline, CDR1 SGHNT and CDR2 YYREEE (reference sequence). This CDR3 region has 15 residues. V was cut by 0 bases and J by 1 base, with 5 bases left in between. The assay was immunoSEQ multiplex PCR, and TCRdb's table has in-frame clones only and misses some. The table records roughly 120,000 clones, around 94% of them present only once. The J gene is TRBJ2-6, the V gene TRBV5-4; no firm D call. This sequence was found in a human donor who was the organ donor for an intestinal transplant. The sample in question was unstimulated CD4+ T cells sorted from spleen or lymph node cells, obtained before transplant. CDR3 DNA: TGTGCCAGCAGCTTGGAGCCGTCTGGGGCCAACGTCCTGACTTTC. Protein product: CASSLEPSGANVLTF.